Described below is a single T cell receptor (beta chain) sequence and its context. Its antigen remains unidentified. This specimen belongs to a study of cytomegalovirus exposure and HLA in healthy donors. Study-level results: Researchers counted roughly 150 TCR beta chains as cytomegalovirus-associated.

Researchers ran the PCR with 60 Vbeta and 13 Jbeta primers. Generated by immunoSEQ multiplex PCR, the TCRdb table keeps only in-frame clones and is missing some. The sample has about 190,000 clones; 65% to 85% are singletons. Germline CDR1 reads SGHVS; CDR2 reads FNYEAQ. The CDR3 consists of 14 residues. J lost 5 bases, V lost 1 base, and 3 bases had no gene match. Sequencing used PBMCs. The chain links TRBV7-6 to TRBJ2-5; 8 nucleotides align to TRBD2. The clonotype originates from a man over 45 in good health and CMV-seronegative. CDR3 nucleotide sequence: TGTGCCAGCAGCTTAGATACGGGGGGGGAGACCCAGTACTTC. The encoded protein is CASSLDTGGETQYF.